Below, one T cell receptor (beta chain) is given with its context. This sample stems from a study of T cell responses to AZD1222 COVID-19 vaccine. Here immunoSEQ multiplex PCR was the method, and the copy in TCRdb shows in-frame clones only, minus some. The data contain about 270,000 clones, 94% of them seen just once; the ten biggest clones take up less than 0.6%. The CDR3 is 13 amino acids. V lost 3 bases to trimming and J lost 5 bases; unmatched junction nucleotides: 4. Germline CDR1 reads GTSNPN; CDR2 reads SVGIG (reference sequence). The sequencing here drew on peripheral blood, taken 28 days after the second AZD1222 dose. The V and J genes are TRBV30 and TRBJ2-5; 9 bases fit TRBD1. The sequence was obtained from an adult who received the AZD1222 COVID-19 vaccine. The chain's CDR3 is CAWRQGARETQYF. In DNA form, the CDR3 reads TGTGCCTGGAGACAGGGGGCGAGGGAGACCCAGTACTTC.